This entry concerns a single TCR beta chain. The target antigen is unknown. Sequencing was performed with immunoSEQ multiplex PCR; in TCRdb, only in-frame clones are kept and a portion is missing. In the table there are about 30,000 clones, around 79% of which are singletons. The data were obtained in a study of T cells in narcolepsy. Study findings and constraints: Healthy controls reportedly lacked the autoreactive clonotypes serially found in patients' blood.

Germline V CDR1 and CDR2: MGHRA, YSYEKL. Trimming removed 3 bases from V and 4 bases from J, with 13 bases in between. The CDR3 is 14 amino acids. Sequenced input: CD45RA- memory CD4+ T cells from PBMCs. This clonotype was sampled from a human donor with narcolepsy. The genes are TRBV4-1 and TRBJ2-7; maybe TRBD2 (7 bases). CDR3 sequence reads: CASSQTQGGYEQYF. CDR3 in DNA: TGCGCCAGCAGCCAGACACAGGGAGGGTACGAGCAGTACTTC.